This paragraph reports one TCR beta chain. Its antigen is currently unknown. These data come from a study of cytomegalovirus exposure and HLA in healthy donors. Per germline, CDR1 MDHEN and CDR2 SYDVKM. The CDR3 has 15 amino acids. Trimming took 7 bases from V and 2 from J, leaving 16 bases between them. General study points: The listing of some 170 TCR beta chains classed them as cytomegalovirus-associated.

PCR primers comprised 60 Vbeta and 13 Jbeta primers. Profiled with immunoSEQ multiplex PCR; TCRdb holds only in-frame clones, not every one. The sample contains some 170,000 clones, 77% of which appear only once. The V call is TRBV28, the J call TRBJ2-3, with a possible D match to TRBD1 (5 bases). The material sequenced was PBMCs. The sequence was obtained from a woman aged 60-75 years in good health and CMV-seropositive. Here the CDR3 DNA reads TGTGCCAGCACCAGGGTTATGGCTTTCACAGATACGCAGTATTTT. It translates to CASTRVMAFTDTQYF.